The rows below give T cell receptor beta chains drawn from one sample of a study of T-cell memory formation after mild COVID-19. One entry per CDR3 protein results from TCRdb running MiXCR on the 5' RACE reads. The profile shows roughly 14,000 distinct CDR3 sequences, approximately 19% of them singletons. Sequenced input: PBMCs or a T cell subset sorted from them (not recorded which). These TCRs come from an adult woman who had mild COVID-19 (a few samples of this study predate the infection). Cell type and time point are not known. Each CDR3 is given without its conserved first and last residue. The order of the fields is V gene, CDR3 protein.

v_call: TRBV4-3; cdr3_aa: ASSQQPGLGLDTQY
v_call: TRBV7-9; cdr3_aa: ASSLATPTSGRTRPYEQY
v_call: TRBV7-9; cdr3_aa: ASSSYGTGYEQY
v_call: TRBV5-1; cdr3_aa: ASSLDDRTQNYEQY
v_call: TRBV19; cdr3_aa: ASSIAHDSNQPQH
v_call: TRBV6-5; cdr3_aa: ICHDRTTTEQY
v_call: TRBV5-1; cdr3_aa: ASSISSGRDARTDTQY
v_call: TRBV2; cdr3_aa: ASSVEVGLAGGPRLHNEQF
v_call: TRBV12-3/TRBV12-4; cdr3_aa: ASSLESGNQPQH
v_call: TRBV5-1; cdr3_aa: ASSTPGGDGDTQY
v_call: TRBV20-1; cdr3_aa: SAREVFRIRYGYT
v_call: TRBV7-9; cdr3_aa: ASSLAALSEKLF
v_call: TRBV3-1; cdr3_aa: ASSQAADWSYNEQF
v_call: TRBV12-3/TRBV12-4; cdr3_aa: ASSFIAGGPYEQY
v_call: TRBV6-5; cdr3_aa: AAYGGGEQY
v_call: TRBV11-1; cdr3_aa: ASREQGSEQY
v_call: TRBV20-1; cdr3_aa: SAANLYEQY
v_call: TRBV7-2; cdr3_aa: ASSLVGSGWAQH
v_call: TRBV4-2; cdr3_aa: ASSQEGVNEQF
v_call: TRBV29-1; cdr3_aa: SVISGTGVGEQF
v_call: TRBV10-3; cdr3_aa: ATRTSGAPGQF
v_call: TRBV29-1; cdr3_aa: SVERDYGYT
v_call: TRBV19; cdr3_aa: ATALVWSSYNEQF
v_call: TRBV15; cdr3_aa: ATSRVANTGELF
v_call: TRBV21-1; cdr3_aa: ASSKCTGTGEETQY
v_call: TRBV6-2/TRBV6-3; cdr3_aa: ASSSRQSGYEQY
v_call: TRBV6-6; cdr3_aa: ASSYSGGRGPASTDTQY
v_call: TRBV4-1; cdr3_aa: ASSQGTTEAF
v_call: TRBV27; cdr3_aa: ASRIDRTGWTEAF
v_call: TRBV24-1; cdr3_aa: ATSGTATDTQY
v_call: TRBV4-3; cdr3_aa: ASSQDTSGSTDTQY
v_call: TRBV7-9; cdr3_aa: ASSAEEGVYEQY
v_call: TRBV4-3; cdr3_aa: ASSQVLAGGQPYNEQF
v_call: TRBV2; cdr3_aa: ASSGSPTSGGSTDTQY
v_call: TRBV4-1; cdr3_aa: ASRRAGQETQY
v_call: TRBV28; cdr3_aa: ASSFQDGRNEQF
v_call: TRBV7-3; cdr3_aa: ASSARGSGTEAF
v_call: TRBV6-6; cdr3_aa: ASSYSPEWSYNEQF
v_call: TRBV19; cdr3_aa: ASSIALGQGGNEQF
v_call: TRBV27; cdr3_aa: ASSLLRAGPSTDTQC
v_call: TRBV12-5; cdr3_aa: ASGSGPPPYEQY
v_call: TRBV7-8; cdr3_aa: ASSPPNSMNTEAF
v_call: TRBV4-3; cdr3_aa: ASSQGPGAGQETQY
v_call: TRBV12-3/TRBV12-4; cdr3_aa: ASSPAETQY
v_call: TRBV27; cdr3_aa: ASSGWDGIADTQY
v_call: TRBV6-5; cdr3_aa: ASSYYRDADTQY
v_call: TRBV6-5; cdr3_aa: ASSYSRVQETQY
v_call: TRBV11-2; cdr3_aa: ASSLGRNTGELF
v_call: TRBV10-2; cdr3_aa: ASSASGGLWLHHNYGYT
v_call: TRBV12-3/TRBV12-4; cdr3_aa: ASSLEGQGVFGYT
v_call: TRBV6-1; cdr3_aa: ASSVRRGGGGQPQH
v_call: TRBV19; cdr3_aa: ASSMGYQPQH
v_call: TRBV6-1; cdr3_aa: ASSLQSGSTEAF
v_call: TRBV13; cdr3_aa: ASSVGVNTEAF
v_call: TRBV4-1; cdr3_aa: ASSQESRSTSSGYT